This TCR beta chain was recovered during a study of response to subunit inactivated influenza vaccine. The CDR3 extends over 17 amino acids. CDR1 SGHNT and CDR2 YYREEE come from the germline V gene (reference sequence). Trimming took 2 bases from V and 0 from J, leaving 12 bases between them. TCRdb analysed the RT-PCR reads with MiXCR anew, one entry per CDR3 protein. Among 150,000 to 200,000 distinct CDR3 sequences listed, about 12% were seen once. This sample also appeared in a second study, on T cells expressing NK-cell markers. That study reports: UMIs accompanied the 5'RACE template switching by which TCR beta cDNA was made.

Sequences were derived from CD8+ T cells sorted from PBMCs, sampled about 11 days after vaccination. This sequence originates from a man in his fifties or sixties who received an inactivated influenza vaccine. V is TRBV5-4 and J is TRBJ2-6; D is undetermined. The CDR3 DNA reads as TGTGCCAGCAGCTTTGGAGACTCGAGCTCTGGGGCCAACGTCCTGACTTTC. Amino acids: CASSFGDSSSGANVLTF.